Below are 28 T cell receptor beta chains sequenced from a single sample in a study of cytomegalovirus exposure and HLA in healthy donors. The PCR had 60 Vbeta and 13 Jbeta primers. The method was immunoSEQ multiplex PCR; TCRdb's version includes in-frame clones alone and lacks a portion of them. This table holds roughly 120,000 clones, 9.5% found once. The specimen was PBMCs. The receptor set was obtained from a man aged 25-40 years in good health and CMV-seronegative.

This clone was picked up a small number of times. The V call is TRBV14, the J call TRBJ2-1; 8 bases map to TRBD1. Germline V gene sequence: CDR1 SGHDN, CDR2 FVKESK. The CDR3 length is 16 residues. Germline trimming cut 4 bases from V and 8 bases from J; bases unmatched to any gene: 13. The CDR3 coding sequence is TGTGCCAGCAGCCCTGCGGACAGGGCTACTGTAGATGAGCAGTTCTTC. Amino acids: CASSPADRATVDEQFF.

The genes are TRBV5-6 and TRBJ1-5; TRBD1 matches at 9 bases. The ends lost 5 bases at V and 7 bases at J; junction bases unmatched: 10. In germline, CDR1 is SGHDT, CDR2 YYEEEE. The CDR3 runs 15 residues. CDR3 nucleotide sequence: TGTGCCAGCAGTTTTGGGACAGGGAGTATCCAGCCCCAGCATTTT. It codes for CASSFGTGSIQPQHF.

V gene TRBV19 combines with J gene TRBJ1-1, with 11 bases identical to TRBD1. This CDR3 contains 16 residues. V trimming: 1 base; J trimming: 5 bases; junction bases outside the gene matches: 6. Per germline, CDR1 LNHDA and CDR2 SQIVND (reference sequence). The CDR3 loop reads CASSIGTGGIGTEAFF. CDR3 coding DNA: TGTGCCAGTAGTATAGGGACAGGGGGCATCGGAACTGAAGCTTTCTTT.

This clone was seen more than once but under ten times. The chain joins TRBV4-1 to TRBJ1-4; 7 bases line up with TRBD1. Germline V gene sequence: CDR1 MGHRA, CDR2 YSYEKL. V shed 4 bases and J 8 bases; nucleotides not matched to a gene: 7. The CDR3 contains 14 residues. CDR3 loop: CASSPRDSKEKLFF. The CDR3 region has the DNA TGCGCCAGCAGCCCCCGGGACAGCAAAGAAAAACTGTTTTTT.

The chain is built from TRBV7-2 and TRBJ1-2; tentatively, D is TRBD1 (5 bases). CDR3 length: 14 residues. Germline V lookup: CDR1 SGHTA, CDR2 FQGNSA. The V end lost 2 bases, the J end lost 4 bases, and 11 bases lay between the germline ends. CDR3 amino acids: CASSLMQGGYGYTF. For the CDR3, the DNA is TGTGCCAGCAGCTTAATGCAGGGAGGCTATGGCTACACCTTC.

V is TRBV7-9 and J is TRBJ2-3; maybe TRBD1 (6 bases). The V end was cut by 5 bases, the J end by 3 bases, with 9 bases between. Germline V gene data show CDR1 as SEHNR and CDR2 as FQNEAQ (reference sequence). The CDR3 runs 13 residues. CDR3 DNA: TGTGCCAGCAGCCTCCAGGGGACAGATACGCAGTATTTT. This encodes CASSLQGTDTQYF.

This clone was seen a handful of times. Here the CDR3 DNA reads TGTGCCAGCAGTTTAGCCCGGACAGATAATGAAAAACTGTTTTTT. This sequence encodes CASSLARTDNEKLFF. The chain has TRBV27 and TRBJ1-4; TRBD1 might be the D (6 bases). The CDR3 has 15 residues. From germline, CDR1 is MNHEY and CDR2 SMNVEV (reference sequence). V lost 2 bases and J 4 bases, leaving 11 bases between the germline ends. The variable domain in full, with the rest retrieved from reference TRBV27 and TRBJ1-4, is EAQVTQNPRYLITVTGKKLTVTCSQNMNHEYMSWYRQDPGLGLRQIYYSMNVEVTDKGDVPEGYKVSRKEKRNFPLILESPSPNQTSLYFCASSLARTDNEKLFFGSGTQLSVL.

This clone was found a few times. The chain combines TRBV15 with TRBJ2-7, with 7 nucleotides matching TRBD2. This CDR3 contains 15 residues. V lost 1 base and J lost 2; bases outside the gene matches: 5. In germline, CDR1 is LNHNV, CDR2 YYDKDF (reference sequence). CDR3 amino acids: CATSRVASGTYEQYF. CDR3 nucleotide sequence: TGTGCCACCAGCAGAGTGGCTAGCGGAACCTACGAGCAGTACTTC.

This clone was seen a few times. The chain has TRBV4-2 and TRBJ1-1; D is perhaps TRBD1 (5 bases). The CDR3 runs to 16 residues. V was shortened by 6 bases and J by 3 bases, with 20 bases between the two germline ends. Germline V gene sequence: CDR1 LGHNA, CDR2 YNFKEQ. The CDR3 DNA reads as TGTGCCAGCAGAAAGGAGGGGACCGAGATGGACACTGAAGCTTTCTTT. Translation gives CASRKEGTEMDTEAFF.

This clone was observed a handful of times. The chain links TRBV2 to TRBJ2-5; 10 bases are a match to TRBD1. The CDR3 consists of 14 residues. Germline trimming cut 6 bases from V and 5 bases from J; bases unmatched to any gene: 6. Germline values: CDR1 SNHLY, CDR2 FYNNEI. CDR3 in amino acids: CASRTGQGTETQYF. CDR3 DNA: TGTGCCAGCAGGACGGGACAGGGGACGGAGACCCAGTACTTC.

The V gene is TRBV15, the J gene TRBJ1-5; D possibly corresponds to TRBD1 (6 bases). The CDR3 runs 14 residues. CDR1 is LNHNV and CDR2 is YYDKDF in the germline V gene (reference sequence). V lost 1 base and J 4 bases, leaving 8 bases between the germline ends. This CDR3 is CATSRVQGNQPQHF. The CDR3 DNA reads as TGTGCCACCAGCAGAGTACAGGGTAATCAGCCCCAGCATTTT.

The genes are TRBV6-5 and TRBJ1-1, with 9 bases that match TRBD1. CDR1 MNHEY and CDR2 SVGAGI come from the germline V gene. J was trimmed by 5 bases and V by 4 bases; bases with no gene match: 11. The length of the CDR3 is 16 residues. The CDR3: CASSFPSTGGRTEAFF. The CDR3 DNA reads TGTGCCAGCAGTTTCCCCTCGACAGGGGGGAGGACTGAAGCTTTCTTT.

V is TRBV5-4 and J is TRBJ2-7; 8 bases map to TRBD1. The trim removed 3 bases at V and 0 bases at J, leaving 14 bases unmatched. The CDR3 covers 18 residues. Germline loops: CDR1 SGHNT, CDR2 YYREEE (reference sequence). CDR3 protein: CASSSAGTGWGSSYEQYF. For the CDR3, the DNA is TGTGCCAGCAGCTCGGCGGGGACAGGTTGGGGTAGCTCCTACGAGCAGTACTTC.

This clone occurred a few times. The CDR3 nucleotides are TGTGCCTGGAGTGTATTGGCAGGGGGGACTGAAGCTTTCTTT. It is translated as CAWSVLAGGTEAFF. V is TRBV30 and J is TRBJ1-1; 7 positions match TRBD1. Germline assignment: CDR1 GTSNPN and CDR2 SVGIG (reference sequence). CDR3 length: 14 amino acids. V shed 0 bases and J 5 bases; nucleotides not matched to a gene: 6.

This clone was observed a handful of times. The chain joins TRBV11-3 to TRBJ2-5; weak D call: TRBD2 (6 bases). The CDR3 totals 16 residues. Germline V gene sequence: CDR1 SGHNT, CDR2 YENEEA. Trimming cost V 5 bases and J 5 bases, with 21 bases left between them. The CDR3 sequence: CASSRRGAAVRETQYF. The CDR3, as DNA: TGTGCCAGCAGCCGTCGCGGGGCAGCCGTCCGGGAGACCCAGTACTTC.

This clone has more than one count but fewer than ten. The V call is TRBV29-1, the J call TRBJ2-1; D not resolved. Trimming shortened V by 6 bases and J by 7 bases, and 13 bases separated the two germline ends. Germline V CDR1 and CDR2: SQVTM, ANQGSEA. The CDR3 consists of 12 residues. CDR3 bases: TGCAGCGTGGTACAGATTGGGAATGAGCAGTTCTTC. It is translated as CSVVQIGNEQFF.

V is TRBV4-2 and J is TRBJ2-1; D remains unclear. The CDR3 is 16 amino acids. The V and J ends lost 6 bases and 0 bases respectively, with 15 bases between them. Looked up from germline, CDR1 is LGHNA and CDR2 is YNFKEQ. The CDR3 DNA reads TGTGCCAGCAGTCGGAAGGCGGAGAGCTCCTACAATGAGCAGTTCTTC. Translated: CASSRKAESSYNEQFF.

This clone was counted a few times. Here the CDR3 DNA reads TGTGCCAGCAGAGGGACAGGGGAAGCAGATACGCAGTATTTT. Protein: CASRGTGEADTQYF. The V call is TRBV2, the J call TRBJ2-3; 10 bases align to TRBD1. The V segment lost 6 bases and the J segment 4 bases; nucleotides outside the gene matches: 4. Looked up from germline, CDR1 is SNHLY and CDR2 is FYNNEI. The CDR3 totals 14 residues.

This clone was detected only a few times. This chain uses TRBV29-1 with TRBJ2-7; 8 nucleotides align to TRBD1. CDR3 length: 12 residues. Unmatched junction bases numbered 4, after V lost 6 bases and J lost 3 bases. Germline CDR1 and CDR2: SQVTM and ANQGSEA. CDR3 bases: TGCAGCGTGGCCGGGACAGGCTACGAGCAGTACTTC. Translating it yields CSVAGTGYEQYF.

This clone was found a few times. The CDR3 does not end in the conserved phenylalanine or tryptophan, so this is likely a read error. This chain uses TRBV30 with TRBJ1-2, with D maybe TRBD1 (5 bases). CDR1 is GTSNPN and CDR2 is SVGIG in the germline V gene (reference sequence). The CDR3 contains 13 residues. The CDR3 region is CDRVSTGSYGYTV. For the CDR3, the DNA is TGTGACAGAGTCTCCACAGGCTCCTATGGCTACACCGTC.

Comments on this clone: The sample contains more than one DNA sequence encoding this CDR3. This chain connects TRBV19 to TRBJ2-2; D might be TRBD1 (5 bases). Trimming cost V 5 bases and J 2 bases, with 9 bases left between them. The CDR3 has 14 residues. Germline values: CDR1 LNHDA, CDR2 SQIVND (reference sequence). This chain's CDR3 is CASSRQPNTGELFF. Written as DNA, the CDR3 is TGTGCCAGTAGTCGACAGCCCAACACCGGGGAGCTGTTTTTT.

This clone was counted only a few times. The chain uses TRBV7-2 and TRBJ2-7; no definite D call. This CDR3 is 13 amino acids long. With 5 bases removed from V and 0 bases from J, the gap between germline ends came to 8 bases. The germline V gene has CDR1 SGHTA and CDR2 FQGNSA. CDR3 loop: CASSPDNSYEQYF. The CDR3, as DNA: TGTGCCAGCAGCCCAGACAACTCCTACGAGCAGTACTTC.

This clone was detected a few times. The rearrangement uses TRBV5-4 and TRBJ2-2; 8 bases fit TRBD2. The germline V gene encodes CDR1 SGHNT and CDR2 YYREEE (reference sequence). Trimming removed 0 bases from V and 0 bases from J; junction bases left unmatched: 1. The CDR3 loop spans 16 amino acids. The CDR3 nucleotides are TGTGCCAGCAGCTTGGAAGCGGGGGCGAACACCGGGGAGCTGTTTTTT. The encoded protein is CASSLEAGANTGELFF.

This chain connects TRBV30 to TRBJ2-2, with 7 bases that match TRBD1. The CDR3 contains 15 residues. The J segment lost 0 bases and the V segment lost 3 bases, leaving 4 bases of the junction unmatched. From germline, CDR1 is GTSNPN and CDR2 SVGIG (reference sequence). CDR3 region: CAWSPTGTNTGELFF. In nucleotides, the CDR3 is TGTGCCTGGAGCCCGACAGGGACGAACACCGGGGAGCTGTTTTTT.

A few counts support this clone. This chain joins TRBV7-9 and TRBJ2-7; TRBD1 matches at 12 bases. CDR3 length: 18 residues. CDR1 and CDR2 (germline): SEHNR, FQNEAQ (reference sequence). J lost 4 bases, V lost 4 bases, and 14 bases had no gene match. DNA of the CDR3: TGTGCCAGCAGCTCCTCTTCACCCGGGACAGGGGGCTGGTACGAGCAGTACTTC. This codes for CASSSSSPGTGGWYEQYF.

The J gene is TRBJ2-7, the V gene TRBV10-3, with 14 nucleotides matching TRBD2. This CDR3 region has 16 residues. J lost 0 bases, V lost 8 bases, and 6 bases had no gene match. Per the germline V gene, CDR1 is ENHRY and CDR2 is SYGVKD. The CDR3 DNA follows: TGTGCCATCTCAAGACTAGCGGGGGGGAGCTCCTACGAGCAGTACTTC. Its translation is CAISRLAGGSSYEQYF.

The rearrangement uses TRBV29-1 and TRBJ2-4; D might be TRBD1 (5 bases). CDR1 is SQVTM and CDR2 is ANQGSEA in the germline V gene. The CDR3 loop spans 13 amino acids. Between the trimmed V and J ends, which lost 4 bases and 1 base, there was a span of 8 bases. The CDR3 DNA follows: TGCAGCGTTGGGGGCTTGGCCAAAAACATTCAGTACTTC. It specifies CSVGGLAKNIQYF. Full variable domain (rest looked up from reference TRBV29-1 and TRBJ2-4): SAVISQKPSRDICQRGTSLTIQCQVDSQVTMMFWYRQQPGQSLTLIATANQGSEATYESGFVIDKFPISRPNLTFSTLTVSNMSPEDSSIYLCSVGGLAKNIQYFGAGTRLSVL.

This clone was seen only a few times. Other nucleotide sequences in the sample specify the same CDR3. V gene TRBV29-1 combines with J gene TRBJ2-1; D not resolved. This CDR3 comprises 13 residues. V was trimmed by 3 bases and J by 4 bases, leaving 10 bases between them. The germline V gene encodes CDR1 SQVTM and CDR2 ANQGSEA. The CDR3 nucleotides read TGCAGCGTTGATACTCCTACGTACAATGAGCAGTTCTTC. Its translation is CSVDTPTYNEQFF.